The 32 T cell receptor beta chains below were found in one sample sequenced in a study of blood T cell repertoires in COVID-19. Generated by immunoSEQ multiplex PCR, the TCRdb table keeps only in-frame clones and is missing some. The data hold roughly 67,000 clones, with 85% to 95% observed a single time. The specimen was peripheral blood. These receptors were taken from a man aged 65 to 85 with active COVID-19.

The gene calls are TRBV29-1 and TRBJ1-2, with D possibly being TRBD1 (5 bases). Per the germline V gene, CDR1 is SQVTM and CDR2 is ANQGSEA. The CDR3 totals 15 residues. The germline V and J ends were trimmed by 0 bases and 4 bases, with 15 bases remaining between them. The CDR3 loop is CSVEDWGERLYGYTF. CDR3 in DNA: TGCAGCGTTGAAGATTGGGGGGAGCGCCTCTATGGCTACACCTTC.

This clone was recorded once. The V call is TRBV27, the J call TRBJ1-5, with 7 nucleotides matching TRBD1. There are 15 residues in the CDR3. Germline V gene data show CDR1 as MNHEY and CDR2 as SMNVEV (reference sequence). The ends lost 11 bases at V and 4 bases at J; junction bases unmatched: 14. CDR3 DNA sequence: TGTGCCCAGCAGGGGGACCGGGCCGCTAATCAGCCCCAGCATTTT. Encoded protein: CAQQGDRAANQPQHF.

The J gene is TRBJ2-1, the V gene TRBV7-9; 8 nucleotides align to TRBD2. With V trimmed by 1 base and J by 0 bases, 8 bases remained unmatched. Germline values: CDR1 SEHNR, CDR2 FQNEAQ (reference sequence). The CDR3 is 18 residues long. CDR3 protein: CASSLDFIAGSSYNEQFF. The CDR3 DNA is TGTGCCAGCAGCTTAGACTTTATAGCGGGGAGCTCCTACAATGAGCAGTTCTTC.

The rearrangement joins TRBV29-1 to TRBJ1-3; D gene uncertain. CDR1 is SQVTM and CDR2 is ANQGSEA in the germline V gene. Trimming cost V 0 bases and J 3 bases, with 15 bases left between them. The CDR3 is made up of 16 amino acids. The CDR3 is CSVEDRRGSSGNTIYF. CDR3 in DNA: TGCAGCGTTGAAGATCGTCGGGGATCGAGTGGAAACACCATATATTTT.

This CDR3 reads CSASRTSDPYNEQFF. The CDR3 region has the DNA TGCAGTGCTAGTCGTACTAGCGACCCCTACAATGAGCAGTTCTTC. V and J are TRBV20-1 and TRBJ2-1, with 7 positions matching TRBD2. Trimming cost V 3 bases and J 2 bases; bases outside gene matches: 7. This CDR3 comprises 15 residues. The germline V gene has CDR1 DFQATT and CDR2 SNEGSKA (reference sequence).

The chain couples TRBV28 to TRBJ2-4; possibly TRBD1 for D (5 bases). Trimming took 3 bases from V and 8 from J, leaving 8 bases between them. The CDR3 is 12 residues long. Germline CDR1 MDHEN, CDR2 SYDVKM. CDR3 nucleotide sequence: TGTGCCAGCAGTTTGGCCAGGGACATTCAGTACTTC. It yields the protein CASSLARDIQYF.

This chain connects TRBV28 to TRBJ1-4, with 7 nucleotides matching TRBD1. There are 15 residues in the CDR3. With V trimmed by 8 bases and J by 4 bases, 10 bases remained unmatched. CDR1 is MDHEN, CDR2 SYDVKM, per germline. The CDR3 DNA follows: TGTGCCAGCTGCCCGACAGGGCAGATTAATGAAAAACTGTTTTTT. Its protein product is CASCPTGQINEKLFF.

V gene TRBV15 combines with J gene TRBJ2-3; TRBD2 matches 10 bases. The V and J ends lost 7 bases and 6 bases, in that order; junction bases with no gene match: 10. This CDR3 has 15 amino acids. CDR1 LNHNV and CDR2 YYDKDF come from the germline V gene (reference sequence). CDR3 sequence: CATKRAGGPQDTQYF. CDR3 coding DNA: TGTGCCACCAAGAGAGCGGGGGGGCCGCAGGATACGCAGTATTTT.

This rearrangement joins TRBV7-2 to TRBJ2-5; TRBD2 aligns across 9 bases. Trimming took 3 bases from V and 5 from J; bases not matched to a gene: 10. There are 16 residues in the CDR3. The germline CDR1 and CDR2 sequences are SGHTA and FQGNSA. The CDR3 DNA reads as TGTGCCAGCAGCTTTGGGGCTAGCGGGGTTGGTGAGACCCAGTACTTC. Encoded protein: CASSFGASGVGETQYF.

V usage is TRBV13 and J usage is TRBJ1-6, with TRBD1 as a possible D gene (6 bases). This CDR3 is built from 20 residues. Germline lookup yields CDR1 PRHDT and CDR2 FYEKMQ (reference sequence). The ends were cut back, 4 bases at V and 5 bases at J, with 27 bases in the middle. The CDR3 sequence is CASSSRGGLIGQKDNSPLHF. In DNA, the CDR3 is TGTGCCAGCAGCTCTAGAGGCGGTCTGATTGGACAGAAAGATAATTCACCCCTCCACTTT.

The CDR3, as DNA: TGCGCCAGCAGCCAAGAGGTTGGGGGGAGGAACACCGGGGAGCTGTTTTTT. Its protein product is CASSQEVGGRNTGELFF. The J gene is TRBJ2-2, the V gene TRBV4-1; D might be TRBD2 (6 bases). This CDR3 spans 17 amino acids. V gave up 0 bases and J gave up 1 base, with 12 bases separating them. Germline CDR1 reads MGHRA; CDR2 reads YSYEKL.

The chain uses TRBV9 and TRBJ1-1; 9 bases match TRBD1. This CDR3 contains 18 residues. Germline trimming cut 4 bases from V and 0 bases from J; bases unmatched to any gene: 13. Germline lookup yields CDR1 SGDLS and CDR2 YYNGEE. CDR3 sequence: CASSSPTGGQGLNTEAFF. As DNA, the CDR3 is TGTGCCAGCAGCTCACCGACAGGGGGACAGGGATTGAACACTGAAGCTTTCTTT.

The CDR3 loop is CATSRESFPAGVGGNTIYF. CDR3 sequence (DNA): TGTGCCACCAGCAGAGAGTCCTTCCCTGCCGGGGTAGGTGGAAACACCATATATTTT. V gene TRBV15 combines with J gene TRBJ1-3; D unresolved. V was clipped by 0 bases and J by 3 bases, with 21 bases between them. Germline V gene sequence: CDR1 LNHNV, CDR2 YYDKDF (reference sequence). The CDR3 has 19 residues.

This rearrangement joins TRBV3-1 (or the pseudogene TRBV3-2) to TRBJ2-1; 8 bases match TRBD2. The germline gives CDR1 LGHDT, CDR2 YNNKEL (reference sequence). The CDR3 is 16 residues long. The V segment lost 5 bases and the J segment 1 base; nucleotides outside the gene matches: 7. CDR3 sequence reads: CASSLRAGESYNEQFF. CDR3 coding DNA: TGTGCCAGCAGCTTAAGAGCGGGGGAGTCCTACAATGAGCAGTTCTTC.

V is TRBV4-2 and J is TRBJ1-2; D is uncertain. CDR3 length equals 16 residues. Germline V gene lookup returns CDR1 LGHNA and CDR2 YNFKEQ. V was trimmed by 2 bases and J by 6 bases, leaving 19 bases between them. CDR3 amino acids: CASSQIVGRGGNGYTF. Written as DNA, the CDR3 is TGTGCCAGCAGCCAAATTGTTGGACGGGGAGGGAATGGCTACACCTTC.

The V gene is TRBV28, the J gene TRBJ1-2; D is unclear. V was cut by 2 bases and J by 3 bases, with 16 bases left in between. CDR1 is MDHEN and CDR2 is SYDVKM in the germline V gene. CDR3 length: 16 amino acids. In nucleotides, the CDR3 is TGTGCCAGCAGTTTAATCGGTGGCCCCAGGCACTATGGCTACACCTTC. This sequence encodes CASSLIGGPRHYGYTF.

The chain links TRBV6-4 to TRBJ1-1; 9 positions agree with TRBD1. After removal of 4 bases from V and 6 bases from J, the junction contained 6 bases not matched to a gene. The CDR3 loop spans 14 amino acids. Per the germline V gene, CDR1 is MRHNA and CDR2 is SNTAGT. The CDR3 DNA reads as TGTGCCAGCAGTGTAGGGACAGGGTGGCCTGAAGCTTTCTTT. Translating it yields CASSVGTGWPEAFF.

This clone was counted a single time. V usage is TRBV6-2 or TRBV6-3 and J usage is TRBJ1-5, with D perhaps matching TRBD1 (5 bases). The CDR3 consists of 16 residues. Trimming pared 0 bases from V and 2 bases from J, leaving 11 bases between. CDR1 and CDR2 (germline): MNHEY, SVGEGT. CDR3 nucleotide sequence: TGTGCCAGCAGTTACTCGATTCCCAGGGGCAATCAGCCCCAGCATTTT. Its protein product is CASSYSIPRGNQPQHF.

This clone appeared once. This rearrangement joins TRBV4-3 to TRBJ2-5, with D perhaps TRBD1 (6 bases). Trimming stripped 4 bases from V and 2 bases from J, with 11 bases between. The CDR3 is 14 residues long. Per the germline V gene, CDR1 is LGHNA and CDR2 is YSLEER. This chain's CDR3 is CASSLSTGQETQYF. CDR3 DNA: TGCGCCAGCAGCCTTTCGACAGGTCAAGAGACCCAGTACTTC.

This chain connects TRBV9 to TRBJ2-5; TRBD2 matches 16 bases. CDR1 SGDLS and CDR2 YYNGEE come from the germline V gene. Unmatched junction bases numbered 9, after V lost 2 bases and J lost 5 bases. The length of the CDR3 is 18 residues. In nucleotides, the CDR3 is TGTGCCAGCAGCGTGGGGACTAGCGGGGGGGCCTTACTTGAGACCCAGTACTTC. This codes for CASSVGTSGGALLETQYF.

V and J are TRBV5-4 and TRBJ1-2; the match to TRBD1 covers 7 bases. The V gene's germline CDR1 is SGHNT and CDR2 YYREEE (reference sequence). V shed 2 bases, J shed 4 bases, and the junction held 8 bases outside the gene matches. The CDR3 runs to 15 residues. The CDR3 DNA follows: TGTGCCAGCAGCTTCCCGGGACAGACCTCCTATGGCTACACCTTC. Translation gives CASSFPGQTSYGYTF. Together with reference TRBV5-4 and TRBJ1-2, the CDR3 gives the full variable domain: ETGVTQSPTHLIKTRGQQVTLRCSSQSGHNTVSWYQQALGQGPQFIFQYYREEENGRGNFPPRFSGLQFPNYSSELNVNALELDDSALYLCASSFPGQTSYGYTFGSGTRLTVV.

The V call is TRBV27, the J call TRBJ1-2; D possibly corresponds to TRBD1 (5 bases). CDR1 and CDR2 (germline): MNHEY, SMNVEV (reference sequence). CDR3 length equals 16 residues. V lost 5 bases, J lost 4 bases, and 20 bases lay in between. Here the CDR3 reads CASSPSAGRSIYGYTF. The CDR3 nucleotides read TGTGCCAGCAGTCCGTCTGCGGGGCGGTCTATCTATGGCTACACCTTC.

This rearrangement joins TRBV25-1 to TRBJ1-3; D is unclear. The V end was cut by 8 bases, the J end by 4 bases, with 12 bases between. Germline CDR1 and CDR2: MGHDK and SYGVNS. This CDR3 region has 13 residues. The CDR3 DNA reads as TGTGCCAGCGGACTCACGTCCGGAAACACCATATATTTT. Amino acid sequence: CASGLTSGNTIYF.

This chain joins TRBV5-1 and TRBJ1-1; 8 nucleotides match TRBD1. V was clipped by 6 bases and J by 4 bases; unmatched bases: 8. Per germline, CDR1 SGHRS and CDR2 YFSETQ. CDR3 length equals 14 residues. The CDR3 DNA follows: TGCGCCAGCACCTCAGGGGGCCGAGGCACTGAAGCTTTCTTT. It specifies CASTSGGRGTEAFF.

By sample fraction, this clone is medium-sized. The CDR3 sequence: CASSPGGVRGISTEAFF. Written as DNA, the CDR3 is TGCGCCAGCAGCCCCGGGGGGGTACGGGGAATCTCCACTGAAGCTTTCTTT. The chain joins TRBV5-1 to TRBJ1-1; D is possibly TRBD1 (5 bases). This CDR3 has 17 amino acids. Germline loops: CDR1 SGHRS, CDR2 YFSETQ. Trimming pared 4 bases from V and 4 bases from J, leaving 23 bases between.

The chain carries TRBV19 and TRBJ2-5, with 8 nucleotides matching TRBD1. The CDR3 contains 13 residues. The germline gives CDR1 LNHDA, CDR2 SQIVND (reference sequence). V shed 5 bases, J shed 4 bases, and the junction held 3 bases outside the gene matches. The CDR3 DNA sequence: TGTGCCAGTAGTGCGGGGACAGGAGAGACCCAGTACTTC. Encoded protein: CASSAGTGETQYF.

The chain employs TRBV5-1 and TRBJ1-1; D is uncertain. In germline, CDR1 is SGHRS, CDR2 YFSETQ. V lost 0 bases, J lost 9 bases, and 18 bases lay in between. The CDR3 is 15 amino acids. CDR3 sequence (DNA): TGCGCCAGCAGCTTGGGTCGACCCCCGGCGACTCAAGCTTTCTTT. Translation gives CASSLGRPPATQAFF.

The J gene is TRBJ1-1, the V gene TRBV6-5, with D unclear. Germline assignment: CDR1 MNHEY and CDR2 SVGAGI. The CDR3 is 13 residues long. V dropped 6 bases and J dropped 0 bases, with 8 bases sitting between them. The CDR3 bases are TGTGCCAGCAGCCTTATATTGAACACTGAAGCTTTCTTT. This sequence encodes CASSLILNTEAFF.

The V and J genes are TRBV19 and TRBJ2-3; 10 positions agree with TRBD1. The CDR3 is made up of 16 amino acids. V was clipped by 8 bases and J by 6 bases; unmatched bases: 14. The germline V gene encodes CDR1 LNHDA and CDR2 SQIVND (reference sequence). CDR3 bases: TGTGCCAGTTCACCGAGGACAGGGGGAGTTCGTGATACGCAGTATTTT. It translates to CASSPRTGGVRDTQYF.

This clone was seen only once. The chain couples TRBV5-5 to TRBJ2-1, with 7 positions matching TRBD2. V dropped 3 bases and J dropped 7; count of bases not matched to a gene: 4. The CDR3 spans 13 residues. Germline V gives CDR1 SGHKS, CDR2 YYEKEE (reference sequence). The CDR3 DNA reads TGTGCCAGCAGCTCCCTACTAGCGAATGAGCAGTTCTTC. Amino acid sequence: CASSSLLANEQFF. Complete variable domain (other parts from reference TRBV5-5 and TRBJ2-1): DAGVTQSPTHLIKTRGQQVTLRCSPISGHKSVSWYQQVLGQGPQFIFQYYEKEERGRGNFPDRFSARQFPNYSSELNVNALLLGDSALYLCASSSLLANEQFFGPGTRLTVL.

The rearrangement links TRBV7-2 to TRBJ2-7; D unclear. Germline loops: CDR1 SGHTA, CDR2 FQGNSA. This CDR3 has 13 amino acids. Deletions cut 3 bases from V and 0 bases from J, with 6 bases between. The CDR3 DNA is TGTGCCAGCAGCTTGGGCTACTCCTACGAGCAGTACTTC. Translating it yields CASSLGYSYEQYF.

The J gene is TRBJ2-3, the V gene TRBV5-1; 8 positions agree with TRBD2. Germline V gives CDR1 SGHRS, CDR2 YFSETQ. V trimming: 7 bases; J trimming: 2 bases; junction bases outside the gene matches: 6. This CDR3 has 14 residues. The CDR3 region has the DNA TGCGCCAGCGCGGGAGGACAGATCACAGATACGCAGTATTTT. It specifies CASAGGQITDTQYF.